This T cell receptor beta chain was sequenced for a study of post-analysis software for immune sequencing data. Study in general: Patients had relapsing-remitting, secondary progressive or progressive-relapsing multiple sclerosis; some lacked subtype.

The study, taken as a whole, reports: Among multiple sclerosis patients, normalized Chao1 diversity was significantly below that of controls. Five TRBV segments, including TRBV5-6, TRBV5-1 and TRBV20-1, were more frequent in patients than controls. F-measure co-clustering was strong for batch-matched samples.

The CDR3 consists of 15 residues. Losses at the gene ends were 2 bases for V and 10 bases for J; bases not matched to a gene: 6. Germline loops: CDR1 SGHTA, CDR2 FQGTGA. About this clonotype: Its matching antigen is unknown.

Unique molecular identifiers tagged the TCR beta cDNA libraries. Via MiXCR, TCRdb re-called the PCR reads, giving one row per CDR3 protein. The sample carries around 700,000 distinct CDR3 sequences, 59% recorded once. The V gene is TRBV7-3, the J gene TRBJ2-1; 12 bases are a match to TRBD2. The material sequenced was blood. This clonotype was obtained from a girl aged 2 to 9 with multiple sclerosis. CDR3 in DNA: TGTGCCAGCAGCTTAGCCCTAGCGGGAGGGGACGAGCAGTTCTTC. Protein: CASSLALAGGDEQFF.